The 13 T cell receptor beta chains presented below share a single source sample, sequenced in a study of CD8 T cells in ankylosing spondylitis. TCRdb ran MiXCR on the 5' RACE reads and lists one entry per CDR3 protein. The table shows 150,000 to 200,000 distinct CDR3 sequences, with about a third occurring only once. The specimen was synovial fluid, either unsorted or a sorted T cell fraction (not recorded which). The source of these receptors is a male donor with ankylosing spondylitis.

This clonotype was seen repeatedly, ten times or more. The chain employs TRBV6-2 or TRBV6-3 and TRBJ1-1; no clear D. Germline V lookup: CDR1 MNHEY, CDR2 SVGEGT. This CDR3 region has 11 residues. Trimming left V 8 bases short and J 6 bases short, with 10 bases between. Here the CDR3 DNA reads TGTGCCAGCGGCTCAAGGGCTGAAGCTTTCTTT. Translation: CASGSRAEAFF.

This clonotype has ten or more counts. This chain joins TRBV29-1 and TRBJ2-1, with D uncertain. There are 16 residues in the CDR3. The V end lost 2 bases, the J end lost 1 base, and 15 bases lay between the germline ends. Germline lookup yields CDR1 SQVTM and CDR2 ANQGSEA. The CDR3 reads CSVEMGLYSSYNEQFF. The DNA of the CDR3 is TGCAGCGTTGAAATGGGCCTTTACAGTTCCTACAATGAGCAGTTCTTC.

The chain couples TRBV29-1 to TRBJ2-1, with D perhaps TRBD2 (6 bases). The V gene lost 2 bases and the J gene lost 0 bases, with 23 bases spanning the gap. The CDR3 is 19 amino acids. Per the germline V gene, CDR1 is SQVTM and CDR2 is ANQGSEA. The CDR3 spells CSVERRAGGRTLSYNEQFF. The CDR3 bases are TGCAGCGTTGAAAGGCGGGCCGGAGGGCGAACCCTCTCCTACAATGAGCAGTTCTTC.

This chain connects TRBV7-8 to TRBJ1-1, with D unresolved. The V and J ends lost 2 bases and 0 bases respectively, with 10 bases between them. The CDR3 has 15 residues. Germline assignment: CDR1 SGHVS and CDR2 FQNEAQ. The CDR3: CASSLSQLMNTEAFF. The CDR3 nucleotides are TGTGCCAGCAGCTTAAGCCAGCTTATGAACACTGAAGCTTTCTTT. The full variable domain, in which reference TRBV7-8 and TRBJ1-1 provide the parts outside the CDR3, is GAGVSQSPRYKVAKRGQDVALRCDPISGHVSLFWYQQALGQGPEFLTYFQNEAQLDKSGLPSDRFFAERPEGSVSTLKIQRTQQEDSAVYLCASSLSQLMNTEAFFGQGTRLTVV.

Many counts were recorded for this clonotype. The chain recombines TRBV12-3 or TRBV12-4 with TRBJ1-1; D gene ambiguous. V shed 3 bases and J shed 1 base, with 9 bases lying between them. CDR3 length: 14 amino acids. The DNA for the CDR3 is TGTGCCAGCAGTTTGGTTGCCCAGAACACTGAAGCTTTCTTT. It is translated as CASSLVAQNTEAFF.

This clonotype was seen more than once but under ten times. This chain connects TRBV12-3 or TRBV12-4 to TRBJ1-3; the match to TRBD1 covers 8 bases. V lost 6 bases to trimming and J lost 2 bases; unmatched junction nucleotides: 6. This CDR3 is 15 amino acids long. CDR3 in amino acids: CASRPDREAGNTIYF. DNA of the CDR3: TGTGCCAGCAGGCCGGACAGGGAGGCTGGAAACACCATATATTTT.

The chain carries TRBV25-1 and TRBJ2-1, with 7 bases fitting TRBD1. The trim removed 2 bases at V and 2 bases at J, leaving 3 bases unmatched. The CDR3 is made up of 15 amino acids. Looked up from germline, CDR1 is MGHDK and CDR2 is SYGVNS. The CDR3 DNA sequence: TGTGCCAGCAGTGAAGACAGGGACCCCTACAATGAGCAGTTCTTC. Its translation is CASSEDRDPYNEQFF.

V is TRBV9 and J is TRBJ1-5, with 7 bases lining up with TRBD1. Trimming cost V 3 bases and J 5 bases; bases outside gene matches: 11. In germline, CDR1 is SGDLS, CDR2 YYNGEE. The CDR3 has 16 residues. The CDR3 protein is CASSATPGGSDQPQHF. The CDR3, as DNA: TGTGCCAGCAGCGCCACGCCAGGGGGGTCAGATCAGCCCCAGCATTTT.

This clonotype has a count of ten or more. The V and J genes are TRBV4-1 and TRBJ2-5, with a weak D call TRBD2 (6 bases). The germline V and J ends were trimmed by 0 bases and 5 bases, with 10 bases remaining between them. This CDR3 has 14 amino acids. Germline-derived CDR1 and CDR2 are MGHRA and YSYEKL. The CDR3 is CASSQDLGRETQYF. For the CDR3, the DNA is TGCGCCAGCAGCCAAGATCTTGGGAGGGAGACCCAGTACTTC.

The chain has TRBV5-5 and TRBJ2-1; 8 bases map to TRBD2. V trimming: 0 bases; J trimming: 0 bases; junction bases outside the gene matches: 5. The CDR3 is 17 amino acids. CDR1 SGHKS and CDR2 YYEKEE come from the germline V gene (reference sequence). CDR3 sequence reads: CASSLAMAGGSYNEQFF. The CDR3 nucleotides read TGTGCCAGCAGCTTGGCTATGGCGGGGGGCTCCTACAATGAGCAGTTCTTC.

Notes on this clonotype: This sequence may be a read error, since a much larger clone differs from it by one base. The V and J genes are TRBV28 and TRBJ2-1, with D tentatively TRBD2 (6 bases). The germline CDR1 and CDR2 sequences are MDHEN and SYDVKM. Trimming shortened V by 6 bases and J by 6 bases, and 9 bases separated the two germline ends. This CDR3 spans 12 amino acids. CDR3 loop: CASSRDCNEQFF. The CDR3 DNA follows: TGTGCCAGCAGCCGGGACTGCAATGAGCAGTTCTTC.

This clonotype was detected a few times. This chain uses TRBV11-2 with TRBJ2-4; a weak D match, TRBD1 (7 bases). This CDR3 region has 19 residues. The germline V gene has CDR1 SGHAT and CDR2 FQNNGV. Trimming took off 0 bases at V and 0 bases at J, with 18 bases between the two ends. Here the CDR3 DNA reads TGTGCCAGCAGCTTAGAGGGGGGACAGAACAAACTAGCCAAAAACATTCAGTACTTC. This translates into CASSLEGGQNKLAKNIQYF. The full variable domain, its missing parts supplied by reference TRBV11-2 and TRBJ2-4, is EAGVAQSPRYKIIEKRQSVAFWCNPISGHATLYWYQQILGQGPKLLIQFQNNGVVDDSQLPKDRFSAERLKGVDSTLKIQPAKLEDSAVYLCASSLEGGQNKLAKNIQYFGAGTRLSVL.

This clonotype was counted a single time. The chain is built from TRBV29-1 and TRBJ2-7, with 8 bases that match TRBD1. V was clipped by 2 bases and J by 4 bases; unmatched bases: 7. The CDR3 length is 14 residues. Germline V gene data show CDR1 as SQVTM and CDR2 as ANQGSEA. The CDR3 coding sequence is TGCAGCGTTGAACTGGGACAGGCGTCTTACGAGCAGTACTTC. This gives the protein CSVELGQASYEQYF.